The 18 T cell receptor beta chains below all came from one sample that was sequenced in a study of blood T cells in healthy people across ages. The authors ran a second PCR of roughly 6 to 12 cycles using a sample-barcoded 5' primer and a J-beta primer mix. TCRdb reprocessed the 5' RACE reads via MiXCR and lists one record per CDR3 protein. Of some 920,000 distinct CDR3 sequences listed, roughly 51% are singletons. Sequenced sample: blood. The receptors originated from a woman aged 55-70 years in good health.

This clonotype has more than one count but fewer than ten. The chain employs TRBV7-2 and TRBJ1-2, with D perhaps matching TRBD1 (6 bases). Trimming stripped 5 bases from V and 5 bases from J, with 21 bases between. Germline CDR1 SGHTA, CDR2 FQGNSA. The CDR3 covers 16 residues. CDR3 nucleotides: TGTGCCAGCAGCCCACACGTTCTGGGGGCGAAGTATGGCTACACCTTC. It is translated as CASSPHVLGAKYGYTF.

The chain combines TRBV25-1 with TRBJ2-3, with 16 bases aligning to TRBD2. The CDR3 has 21 amino acids. Losses at the gene ends were 0 bases for V and 2 bases for J; bases not matched to a gene: 11. Germline V gives CDR1 MGHDK, CDR2 SYGVNS. This chain's CDR3 is CASSEYPGLAGGPWVTDTQYF. The CDR3 DNA reads as TGTGCCAGCAGTGAATATCCGGGACTAGCGGGAGGGCCTTGGGTCACAGATACGCAGTATTTT.

This clonotype was seen ten or more times. The chain recombines TRBV7-2 with TRBJ2-3; tentatively, D is TRBD1 (5 bases). The CDR3 has 15 residues. The V end lost 1 base, the J end lost 3 bases, and 11 bases lay between the germline ends. Germline loops: CDR1 SGHTA, CDR2 FQGNSA. CDR3 sequence reads: CASSLVQVGTDTQYF. The CDR3 DNA reads TGTGCCAGCAGCTTAGTACAGGTCGGAACAGATACGCAGTATTTT.

This clonotype was seen many times. CDR3 sequence (DNA): TGCAGCGTTGGAATCACTGAGCAGTTCTTC. The encoded protein is CSVGITEQFF. The genes are TRBV29-1 and TRBJ2-1; D not resolved. There are 10 residues in the CDR3. Trimming left V 4 bases short and J 9 bases short, with 7 bases between. Germline CDR1 and CDR2: SQVTM and ANQGSEA.

The CDR3 is CASRLGGTLRETQYF. DNA of the CDR3: TGTGCCAGCAGACTCGGAGGGACTTTGAGAGAGACCCAGTACTTC. The gene calls are TRBV28 and TRBJ2-5; TRBD2 might be the D (6 bases). From germline, CDR1 is MDHEN and CDR2 SYDVKM. Trimming took 6 bases from V and 4 from J, leaving 18 bases between them. This CDR3 is built from 15 residues.

This clonotype was observed a single time. CDR3 sequence (DNA): TGCAGTGCTAGAGGCAGGGCAAACTACGAGCAGTACTTC. Protein sequence: CSARGRANYEQYF. The V call is TRBV20-1, the J call TRBJ2-7; weak D call: TRBD1 (5 bases). The CDR3 is 13 amino acids. Germline V lookup: CDR1 DFQATT, CDR2 SNEGSKA (reference sequence). Trimming cost V 1 base and J 3 bases, with 10 bases left between them.

A few counts support this clonotype. V gene TRBV3-1 combines with J gene TRBJ2-5; D gene ambiguous. CDR1 is LGHDT and CDR2 is YNNKEL in the germline V gene (reference sequence). The V and J ends lost 1 base and 2 bases respectively, with 8 bases between them. There are 14 residues in the CDR3. The CDR3 region has the DNA TGTGCCAGCAGCCAAGGCCTAATACAAGAGACCCAGTACTTC. This translates into CASSQGLIQETQYF.

This chain connects TRBV28 to TRBJ2-1, with 7 bases lining up with TRBD2. V lost 8 bases and J lost 6; bases outside the gene matches: 7. Germline loops: CDR1 MDHEN, CDR2 SYDVKM. CDR3 length: 13 residues. CDR3 protein: CASLLGGGNEQFF. The DNA for the CDR3 is TGTGCCAGCCTTCTGGGGGGGGGCAATGAGCAGTTCTTC.

V gene TRBV20-1 combines with J gene TRBJ2-1; 12 nucleotides match TRBD2. V dropped 1 base and J dropped 8; count of bases not matched to a gene: 6. CDR1 is DFQATT, CDR2 SNEGSKA, per germline (reference sequence). The CDR3 totals 15 residues. CDR3: CSARGLAGEGHEQFF. CDR3 DNA: TGCAGTGCTAGAGGACTAGCGGGAGAGGGCCATGAGCAGTTCTTC.

Regarding this clonotype: An end of the junction differs from the germline gene, which may be a read error. The J gene is TRBJ2-7, the V gene TRBV6-5; the match to TRBD2 covers 11 bases. CDR3 size: 15 residues. Germline V CDR1 and CDR2: MNHEY, SVGAGI. As DNA, the CDR3 is TGTGCCAGCAAAGTGGGACTAGCGGTCGCCTATGAGCAGTACTTC. This encodes CASKVGLAVAYEQYF.

J is TRBJ2-3 and V is TRBV6-6; no definite D call. The CDR3 covers 15 residues. Germline CDR1 reads MNHNY; CDR2 reads SVGAGI (reference sequence). Trimming cost V 2 bases and J 0 bases, with 9 bases left between them. CDR3 nucleotide sequence: TGTGCCAGCAGTTACGCGAGAACTAGCACAGATACGCAGTATTTT. Translation gives CASSYARTSTDTQYF.

The V call is TRBV5-4, the J call TRBJ2-3, with 7 bases fitting TRBD2. This CDR3 region has 19 residues. CDR1 is SGHNT and CDR2 is YYREEE in the germline V gene (reference sequence). V trimming: 0 bases; J trimming: 2 bases; junction bases outside the gene matches: 15. CDR3 loop: CASSLGPAIAGSLTDTQYF. In DNA, the CDR3 is TGTGCCAGCAGCTTGGGGCCCGCTATAGCGGGCTCCCTCACAGATACGCAGTATTTT.

The chain has TRBV6-1 and TRBJ2-7; D possibly corresponds to TRBD2 (6 bases). CDR1 MNHNS and CDR2 SASEGT come from the germline V gene. V shed 2 bases and J shed 0 bases, with 11 bases lying between them. The CDR3 spans 15 residues. CDR3 region: CASSEIGGASYEQYF. CDR3 DNA: TGTGCCAGCAGTGAAATCGGAGGGGCCTCCTACGAGCAGTACTTC.

This clonotype was found a few times. The rearrangement links TRBV6-2 or TRBV6-3 to TRBJ2-7; D is unclear. CDR3 length: 13 residues. Germline V CDR1 and CDR2: MNHEY, SVGEGT. V lost 2 bases, J lost 3 bases, and 8 bases lay in between. This CDR3 reads CASSYDGIYEQYF. Written as DNA, the CDR3 is TGTGCCAGCAGTTACGACGGAATCTACGAGCAGTACTTC.

The V and J genes are TRBV5-1 and TRBJ2-7; tentatively, D is TRBD1 or TRBD2 (6 bases each). CDR3 length: 14 amino acids. Germline assignment: CDR1 SGHRS and CDR2 YFSETQ. The germline V and J ends were trimmed by 6 bases and 3 bases, with 16 bases remaining between them. The chain's CDR3 is CASKGGSGFYEQYF. The CDR3 DNA reads TGCGCCAGCAAGGGGGGCAGCGGATTCTACGAGCAGTACTTC.

The chain carries TRBV6-1 and TRBJ2-1, with 12 bases lining up with TRBD2. Losses at the gene ends were 8 bases for V and 7 bases for J; bases not matched to a gene: 9. The CDR3 totals 15 residues. CDR1 and CDR2 from the germline V gene are MNHNS and SASEGT. Written as DNA, the CDR3 is TGTGCCAGCGTTCGGGCTAGCGGGGGGGAGAATGAGCAGTTCTTC. It is translated as CASVRASGGENEQFF.

The J gene is TRBJ1-2, the V gene TRBV7-2; D not certain. Trimming shortened V by 2 bases and J by 1 base, and 8 bases separated the two germline ends. This CDR3 spans 14 amino acids. Germline values: CDR1 SGHTA, CDR2 FQGNSA. The CDR3 nucleotides are TGTGCCAGCAGCTTATACGGGGTTAACTATGGCTACACCTTC. Encoded protein: CASSLYGVNYGYTF.

This rearrangement joins TRBV7-2 to TRBJ2-7, with TRBD1 matching 8 bases. There are 14 residues in the CDR3. Germline V gene data show CDR1 as SGHTA and CDR2 as FQGNSA. J lost 0 bases, V lost 4 bases, and 2 bases had no gene match. CDR3 amino acids: CASSSDRVSYEQYF. The CDR3 DNA follows: TGTGCCAGCAGCTCGGACAGGGTCTCCTACGAGCAGTACTTC.